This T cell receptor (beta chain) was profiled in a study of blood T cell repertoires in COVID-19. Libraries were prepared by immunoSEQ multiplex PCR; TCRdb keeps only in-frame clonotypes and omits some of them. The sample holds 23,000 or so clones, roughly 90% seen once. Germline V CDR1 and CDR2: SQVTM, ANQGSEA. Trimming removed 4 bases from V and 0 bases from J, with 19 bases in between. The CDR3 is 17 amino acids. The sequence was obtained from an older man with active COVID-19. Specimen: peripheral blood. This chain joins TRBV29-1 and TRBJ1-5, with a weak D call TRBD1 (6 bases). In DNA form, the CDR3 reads TGCAGCGTTGCTGGGCTATGGGACACCGATAGCAATCAGCCCCAGCATTTT. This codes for CSVAGLWDTDSNQPQHF. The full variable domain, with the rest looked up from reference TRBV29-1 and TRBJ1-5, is SAVISQKPSRDICQRGTSLTIQCQVDSQVTMMFWYRQQPGQSLTLIATANQGSEATYESGFVIDKFPISRPNLTFSTLTVSNMSPEDSSIYLCSVAGLWDTDSNQPQHFGDGTRLSIL.